The sequence of this T cell receptor (beta chain) was determined in a study of control samples from healthy donors and cancer patients. Assay used: immunoSEQ multiplex PCR; TCRdb lists only in-frame clones, some missing. The top ten clones hold about 5.8% of a sample with 150,000 or so clones, 93% of them seen once. This CDR3 spans 12 amino acids. Germline V gene lookup returns CDR1 GTSNPN and CDR2 SVGIG (reference sequence). Between the trimmed V and J ends, which lost 0 bases and 7 bases, there was a span of 10 bases. Specimen: blood. The J gene is TRBJ2-7, the V gene TRBV30; tentatively, D is TRBD2 (5 bases). This receptor was taken from a man aged 18 to 30 in good health. CDR3 sequence: CAWSVRAPEQYF. The CDR3 DNA sequence: TGTGCCTGGAGTGTGCGGGCGCCTGAGCAGTACTTC.